This record covers a single T cell receptor (beta chain). Antigen: not known. Germline V CDR1 and CDR2: MDHEN, SYDVKM. V shed 3 bases, J shed 3 bases, and the junction held 8 bases outside the gene matches. CDR3 length: 17 residues. These data belong to a study of persistence of HIV-infected CD4 T cells. The stimulus was an HIV-1 Gag 15-mer peptide pool, about 1 ug/peptide/mL. Memory cells lacking CD40L and CD69 with high CD45RO were sorted. The immunoSEQ assay was version 4, run in survey mode. Profiling relied on immunoSEQ multiplex PCR, and the TCRdb table lists in-frame clones only, not all of them. The repertoire has about 32,000 clones, 82% of them found once; the top ten carry over 15%.

The rearrangement uses TRBV28 and TRBJ2-6, with TRBD1 matching over 7 bases. This sequence originates from an adult woman with HIV who was CMV-seropositive. The source material was CD4+ T cells sorted from PBMCs after roughly 18-hour stimulation, sampled from a patient who received antiretroviral therapy. Here the CDR3 reads CASSFSRGRVGANVLTF. CDR3 sequence (DNA): TGTGCCAGCAGTTTTAGTAGGGGGCGAGTTGGGGCCAACGTCCTGACTTTC. Using reference TRBV28 and TRBJ2-6 for the parts outside the CDR3, the full variable domain is DVKVTQSSRYLVKRTGEKVFLECVQDMDHENMFWYRQDPGLGLRLIYFSYDVKMKEKGDIPEGYSVSREKKERFSLILESASTNQTSMYLCASSFSRGRVGANVLTFGAGSRLTVL.